These 3 T cell receptor beta chains came from one sample sequenced in a study of blood T cell repertoires in COVID-19. Profiling relied on immunoSEQ multiplex PCR, and the TCRdb table lists in-frame clones only, not all of them. The data show approximately 120,000 clones, roughly four fifths seen once. The sequencing sample was made of PBMCs or T cells enriched from blood (not recorded which). These TCRs come from a man in his thirties or forties who had recovered from COVID-19.

This clone was counted once. The rearrangement uses TRBV11-3 and TRBJ2-1; TRBD2 aligns across 11 bases. The trim removed 4 bases at V and 4 bases at J, leaving 12 bases unmatched. The CDR3 has 18 residues. The germline CDR1 and CDR2 sequences are SGHNT and YENEEA. DNA of the CDR3: TGTGCCAGCAGCTCGCGTAATACTAGCGGGGGAACTTACAATGAGCAGTTCTTC. Its translation: CASSSRNTSGGTYNEQFF.

This rearrangement joins TRBV19 to TRBJ1-1; maybe TRBD1 (5 bases). The CDR3 contains 15 residues. Germline V gene sequence: CDR1 LNHDA, CDR2 SQIVND (reference sequence). V was trimmed by 5 bases and J by 3 bases, leaving 16 bases between them. In DNA form, the CDR3 reads TGTGCCAGTAGTGGGGCAAAAGGGCGGCACACTGAAGCTTTCTTT. This codes for CASSGAKGRHTEAFF.

V usage is TRBV7-9 and J usage is TRBJ2-2, with D possibly being TRBD2 (6 bases). Germline V gives CDR1 SEHNR, CDR2 FQNEAQ (reference sequence). V was trimmed by 6 bases and J by 6 bases, leaving 17 bases between them. The length of the CDR3 is 15 residues. CDR3 residues: CASRVRDGHAGELFF. DNA for the CDR3: TGTGCCAGCAGGGTGCGGGACGGACACGCCGGGGAGCTGTTTTTT.